This T cell receptor beta chain was captured by sequencing in a study of shared clonotypes between healthy human individuals. Regarding this clone: Its antigen remains unidentified.

V shed 3 bases, J shed 2 bases, and the junction held 8 bases outside the gene matches. CDR3 size: 18 residues. From germline, CDR1 is MDHEN and CDR2 SYDVKM. General observations from the study: Among donors, the sharing of clonotypes was expected to be influenced by sequencing depth. In contrast to clonotypes shared by all four donors, non-shared clonotypes had lower generation probabilities. Compared with memory subsets, naive subsets generally had larger estimated richness.

The assay used deep level. TCRdb keeps only in-frame clones here, not all; method: immunoSEQ multiplex PCR. The data show some 87,000 clones, with over 60% seen just once and roughly 49% held by the top ten. Source material: memory CD8+ T cells sorted from blood. Regarding subset: CD45RO+ cells pooled with CCR7-negative TemRA cells. The V call is TRBV28, the J call TRBJ2-3, with 13 positions matching TRBD2. The sequence was obtained from a man aged 25 to 45 in good health. CDR3 residues: CASSFGLAGEQDTDTQYF. The CDR3 DNA follows: TGTGCCAGCAGTTTCGGACTAGCGGGAGAACAAGACACAGATACGCAGTATTTT.